This is a list of T cell receptor beta chains from one sample in a study of cytomegalovirus exposure and HLA in healthy donors. Measured with immunoSEQ multiplex PCR; TCRdb has only the in-frame clones, and not every one. This table has about 140,000 clones, roughly 75% appearing once. Input material: PBMCs. The receptor set was obtained from a man aged 35 to 55 in good health and CMV-seropositive. Both conserved end residues are part of each CDR3. A D gene is named only where the DNA matches it firmly. For some rows the clone size is stated as once, few or many, or as a class when expanded; others skip it.

V gene: TRBV4-1
D gene: -
J gene: TRBJ2-7
clone size: -
CDR3 DNA: TGCGCCAGCAGCCTCCGCGGACTACACGAGCAGTACTTC
CDR3 protein: CASSLRGLHEQYF

V gene: TRBV5-1
D gene: TRBD2
J gene: TRBJ2-7
clone size: -
CDR3 DNA: TGCGCCAGCAGCCCCGGACTAGCGAGATCCTACGAGCAGTACTTC
CDR3 protein: CASSPGLARSYEQYF

V gene: TRBV5-1
D gene: TRBD2
J gene: TRBJ2-3
clone size: once
CDR3 DNA: TGCGCCAGCAGCTTACGGGCGGGAGGAGATACGCAGTATTTT
CDR3 protein: CASSLRAGGDTQYF

V gene: TRBV6-1
D gene: TRBD2
J gene: TRBJ2-1
clone size: -
CDR3 DNA: TGTGCCAGCAGTGAGCTAGCGGGAGGGCCGACGCTGTTCTTC
CDR3 protein: CASSELAGGPTLFF

V gene: TRBV7-3
D gene: TRBD1
J gene: TRBJ2-7
clone size: -
CDR3 DNA: TGTGCCAGCAGCATAATGGGACAGGTGGTCTCCTACGAGCAGTACTTC
CDR3 protein: CASSIMGQVVSYEQYF

V gene: TRBV5-1
D gene: -
J gene: TRBJ2-7
clone size: -
CDR3 DNA: TGCGCCAGCAGCTTGGGCAGGGAACCCTACGAGCAGTACTTC
CDR3 protein: CASSLGREPYEQYF

V gene: TRBV7-9
D gene: TRBD2
J gene: TRBJ2-1
clone size: once
CDR3 DNA: TGTGCCAGCAGCTTATTAGCGGGGGGGTGGAATGAGCAGTTCTTC
CDR3 protein: CASSLLAGGWNEQFF

V gene: TRBV10-3
D gene: TRBD1
J gene: TRBJ1-2
clone size: -
CDR3 DNA: TGTGCCATCAGTCCCGGACAGGGGGCGAGCTATGGCTACACCTTC
CDR3 protein: CAISPGQGASYGYTF

V gene: TRBV7-9
D gene: -
J gene: TRBJ2-3
clone size: few
CDR3 DNA: TGTGCCAGCAGCGACAGCCTGGTGGGGCAGTATTTT
CDR3 protein: CASSDSLVGQYF

V gene: TRBV29-1
D gene: -
J gene: TRBJ2-7
clone size: -
CDR3 DNA: TGCAGCGTAGCCAACCGGGACTGGTTATACGAGCAGTACTTC
CDR3 protein: CSVANRDWLYEQYF

V gene: TRBV6-6
D gene: -
J gene: TRBJ1-1
clone size: -
CDR3 DNA: TGTGCCAGCAGCATCTCGGGGGAAGCTTTCTTT
CDR3 protein: CASSISGEAFF

V gene: TRBV5-1
D gene: TRBD2
J gene: TRBJ2-3
clone size: -
CDR3 DNA: TGCGCCAGCAGCTTGGCCTTTAGCGGGGGTAGCACAGATACGCAGTATTTT
CDR3 protein: CASSLAFSGGSTDTQYF

V gene: TRBV6-5
D gene: -
J gene: TRBJ1-2
clone size: -
CDR3 DNA: TGTGCCAGCAGCAATCAAGGAGGGGTGGGCTATGGCTACACCTTC
CDR3 protein: CASSNQGGVGYGYTF

V gene: TRBV4-1
D gene: TRBD2
J gene: TRBJ2-1
clone size: few
CDR3 DNA: TGCGCCAGCAGCCAAGGAGGACTAGCGTCCGGTCGCGGGAATGAGCAGTTCTTC
CDR3 protein: CASSQGGLASGRGNEQFF

V gene: TRBV11-1
D gene: TRBD1
J gene: TRBJ1-1
clone size: -
CDR3 DNA: TGTGCCAGCAGCGACAGACAGGGCGGCCGGATGAACACTGAAGCTTTCTTT
CDR3 protein: CASSDRQGGRMNTEAFF

V gene: TRBV6-5
D gene: -
J gene: TRBJ1-5
clone size: -
CDR3 DNA: TGTGCCAGCAGATCCCCAGGGGATAGCAATCAGCCCCAGCATTTT
CDR3 protein: CASRSPGDSNQPQHF

V gene: TRBV15
D gene: -
J gene: TRBJ2-5
clone size: many
CDR3 DNA: TGTGCCACCAGCAGTACTGCGGGGGAGACCCAGTACTTC
CDR3 protein: CATSSTAGETQYF

V gene: TRBV6-6
D gene: -
J gene: TRBJ1-2
clone size: few
CDR3 DNA: TGTGCCAGCGGGGGGGCTAACTATGGCTACACCTTC
CDR3 protein: CASGGANYGYTF

V gene: TRBV5-1
D gene: TRBD2
J gene: TRBJ2-7
clone size: -
CDR3 DNA: TGCGCCAGCAGCTGGAGCGGGGCGGGAGACGAGCAGTACTTC
CDR3 protein: CASSWSGAGDEQYF

V gene: TRBV6-5
D gene: TRBD1
J gene: TRBJ2-7
clone size: -
CDR3 DNA: TGTGCCAGCAGTAGGACAGGGGTTACCTACGAGCAGTACTTC
CDR3 protein: CASSRTGVTYEQYF

V gene: TRBV5-4
D gene: -
J gene: TRBJ1-2
clone size: -
CDR3 DNA: TGTGCCAGCAGCTTCGCAGGGTTGAATTATGGCTACACCTTC
CDR3 protein: CASSFAGLNYGYTF

V gene: TRBV2
D gene: TRBD1
J gene: TRBJ2-1
clone size: once
CDR3 DNA: TGTGCCAGCAGTCTGACCAGGGGGCATGAGCAGTTCTTC
CDR3 protein: CASSLTRGHEQFF

V gene: TRBV7-9
D gene: TRBD1
J gene: TRBJ1-2
clone size: -
CDR3 DNA: TGTGCCAGCAGCTTACAGGGGGTGCCTAACTATGGCTACACCTTC
CDR3 protein: CASSLQGVPNYGYTF

V gene: TRBV13
D gene: TRBD1
J gene: TRBJ1-1
clone size: -
CDR3 DNA: TGTGCCAGCAGCCTTTCGGGACAGGGGAACACTGAAGCTTTCTTT
CDR3 protein: CASSLSGQGNTEAFF

V gene: TRBV7-9
D gene: -
J gene: TRBJ1-4
clone size: -
CDR3 DNA: TGTGCCGGAAAGACCCGGGGTGAAAAACTGTTTTTT
CDR3 protein: CAGKTRGEKLFF

V gene: TRBV4-2
D gene: -
J gene: TRBJ2-2
clone size: -
CDR3 DNA: TGTGCCAGCAGCCAAGATCGAGCGGAGATCACCGGGGAGCTGTTTTTT
CDR3 protein: CASSQDRAEITGELFF

V gene: TRBV5-1
D gene: -
J gene: TRBJ2-7
clone size: -
CDR3 DNA: TGCGCCAGCAGCTTGCTCATCACGGACGAGCAGTACTTC
CDR3 protein: CASSLLITDEQYF

V gene: TRBV7-9
D gene: -
J gene: TRBJ2-7
clone size: -
CDR3 DNA: TGTGCCAGCAGCCCTAACCCCGTCGAGCAGTACTTC
CDR3 protein: CASSPNPVEQYF

V gene: TRBV11-2
D gene: -
J gene: TRBJ2-7
clone size: -
CDR3 DNA: TGTGCCAGCAGCCCCGTCGCGCTTTCCCTCTACGAGCAGTACTTC
CDR3 protein: CASSPVALSLYEQYF

V gene: TRBV5-1
D gene: TRBD2
J gene: TRBJ2-2
clone size: -
CDR3 DNA: TGCGCCAGCAGAACCCGGTATAGCGGGCTTACGAACACCGGGGAGCTGTTTTTT
CDR3 protein: CASRTRYSGLTNTGELFF

V gene: TRBV6-5
D gene: -
J gene: TRBJ2-5
clone size: -
CDR3 DNA: TGTGCCAGCAAGACCGGGGGTAAACAAGAGACCCAGTACTTC
CDR3 protein: CASKTGGKQETQYF

V gene: TRBV7-6
D gene: TRBD1
J gene: TRBJ2-3
clone size: -
CDR3 DNA: TGTGCCAGCAGCTCAGGGACAGGGGGCATCACAGATACGCAGTATTTT
CDR3 protein: CASSSGTGGITDTQYF

V gene: TRBV27
D gene: TRBD1
J gene: TRBJ1-5
clone size: -
CDR3 DNA: TGTGCCAGCAGTGCCCTGACAGGGACTAATCAGCCCCAGCATTTT
CDR3 protein: CASSALTGTNQPQHF

V gene: TRBV7-3
D gene: -
J gene: TRBJ2-3
clone size: -
CDR3 DNA: TGTGCCAGCAGCTTACTGAGGGCAGATACGCAGTATTTT
CDR3 protein: CASSLLRADTQYF

V gene: TRBV11-2
D gene: TRBD2
J gene: TRBJ2-7
clone size: -
CDR3 DNA: TGTGCCAGCAGCTTAGGGACTAGCGGGACCTACGAGCAGTACTTC
CDR3 protein: CASSLGTSGTYEQYF

V gene: TRBV7-8
D gene: TRBD1
J gene: TRBJ2-7
clone size: -
CDR3 DNA: TGTGCCAGCAGCTTAGCACGACAGGGCTACGAGCAGTACTTC
CDR3 protein: CASSLARQGYEQYF

V gene: TRBV7-2
D gene: -
J gene: TRBJ2-1
clone size: -
CDR3 DNA: TGTGCCAGCAGCTTAGCGCTCTTCGCGGGGGCCATGCTAGCCTACAATGAGCAGTTCTTC
CDR3 protein: CASSLALFAGAMLAYNEQFF

V gene: TRBV7-9
D gene: -
J gene: TRBJ1-2
clone size: -
CDR3 DNA: TGTGCCAGCAGCTTAACAGACCATGGCTACACCTTC
CDR3 protein: CASSLTDHGYTF

V gene: TRBV5-1
D gene: -
J gene: TRBJ1-1
clone size: -
CDR3 DNA: TGCGCCAGCACCGAGACAGACCGGAACACTGAAGCTTTCTTT
CDR3 protein: CASTETDRNTEAFF

V gene: TRBV2
D gene: -
J gene: TRBJ2-2
clone size: -
CDR3 DNA: TGTGCCAGCAGTTTTCTATCCAACACCGGGGAGCTGTTTTTT
CDR3 protein: CASSFLSNTGELFF

V gene: TRBV5-8
D gene: TRBD1
J gene: TRBJ2-2
clone size: -
CDR3 DNA: TGTGCCAGCAGCTTTACAGGGGGCATTAGCTCTTCGGAGCTGTTTTTT
CDR3 protein: CASSFTGGISSSELFF

V gene: TRBV11-2
D gene: -
J gene: TRBJ1-3
clone size: -
CDR3 DNA: TGTGCCAGCAGCTTATCGAGATTAAGAAACACCATATATTTT
CDR3 protein: CASSLSRLRNTIYF

V gene: TRBV9
D gene: TRBD2
J gene: TRBJ2-1
clone size: -
CDR3 DNA: TGTGCCAGCAGCGTAGGTGCGGGAGGGACAGATGAGCAGTTCTTC
CDR3 protein: CASSVGAGGTDEQFF